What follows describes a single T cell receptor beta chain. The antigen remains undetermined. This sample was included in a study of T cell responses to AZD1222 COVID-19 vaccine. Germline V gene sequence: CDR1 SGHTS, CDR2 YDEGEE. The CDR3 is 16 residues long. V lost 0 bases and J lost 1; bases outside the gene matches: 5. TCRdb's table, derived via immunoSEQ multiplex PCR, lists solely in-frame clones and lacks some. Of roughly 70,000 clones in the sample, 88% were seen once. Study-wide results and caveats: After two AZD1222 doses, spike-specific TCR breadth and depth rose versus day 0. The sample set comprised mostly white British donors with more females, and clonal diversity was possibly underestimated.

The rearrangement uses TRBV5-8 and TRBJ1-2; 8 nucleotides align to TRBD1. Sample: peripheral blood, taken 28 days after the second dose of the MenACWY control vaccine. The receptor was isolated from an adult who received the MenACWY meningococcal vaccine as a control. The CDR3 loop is CASSLAQGAGNYGYTF. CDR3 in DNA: TGTGCCAGCAGCTTGGCCCAGGGGGCTGGTAACTATGGCTACACCTTC.